This T cell receptor (beta chain) was documented in a study of shared clonotypes between healthy human individuals. This clone was seen a handful of times. The quantity of DNA used in unsorted PBMC replicate PCRs was 300 ng, corresponding to some 29,000 T cell genomes. Ten immunoSEQ deep assay plates held the unsorted PBMC DNA. Sequencing used immunoSEQ multiplex PCR; TCRdb keeps in-frame clones, though not all of them. The profile shows fewer than 500,000 clones, about 80% of them singletons. The receptor comes from a woman in her 40s in good health. Some clones in this sample may be carry-over from other donors' samples. Sequencing was carried out using PBMCs.

Here the CDR3 DNA reads TGTGCCAGCTCACTCCGGGAGCCCGGCGGGGGGGATGAAGCTTTCTTT. Encoded protein: CASSLREPGGGDEAFF. This chain uses TRBV18 with TRBJ1-1, with D perhaps TRBD1 (5 bases). The germline V and J ends were trimmed by 4 bases and 7 bases, with 22 bases remaining between them. Germline V lookup: CDR1 KGHSH, CDR2 LQKENI. This CDR3 has 16 amino acids.